This T cell receptor (beta chain) was observed in a study of T cell responses to AZD1222 COVID-19 vaccine. Study observations and caveats: Clonal diversity was possibly underestimated; the donors were predominantly white British and more often female. After the peak T cell response, and only then, were repertoires sampled. Seropositivity was recorded at baseline in only a handful of AZD1222 recipients. Regions left unmutated in variants are reportedly the target of nearly half of spike-specific TCRs.

Only in-frame clones appear in the TCRdb table, and some are missing; sequencing was by immunoSEQ multiplex PCR. The sample lists some 130,000 clones, just under 95% occurring once. V was shortened by 4 bases and J by 2 bases, with 14 bases between the two germline ends. CDR1 and CDR2 (germline): ENHRY, SYGVKD. This CDR3 region has 15 residues. Remarks on this clone: Antigen specificity is unknown.

This clonotype originated in an adult who received the AZD1222 COVID-19 vaccine. The sequenced sample was peripheral blood, obtained 28 days after the second AZD1222 dose. This sequence joins TRBV10-3 and TRBJ1-2; TRBD1 might be the D (5 bases). As DNA, the CDR3 is TGTGCCATCAGTGCGGGGCTCGCGAAGAACTATGGCTACACCTTC. It yields the protein CAISAGLAKNYGYTF.